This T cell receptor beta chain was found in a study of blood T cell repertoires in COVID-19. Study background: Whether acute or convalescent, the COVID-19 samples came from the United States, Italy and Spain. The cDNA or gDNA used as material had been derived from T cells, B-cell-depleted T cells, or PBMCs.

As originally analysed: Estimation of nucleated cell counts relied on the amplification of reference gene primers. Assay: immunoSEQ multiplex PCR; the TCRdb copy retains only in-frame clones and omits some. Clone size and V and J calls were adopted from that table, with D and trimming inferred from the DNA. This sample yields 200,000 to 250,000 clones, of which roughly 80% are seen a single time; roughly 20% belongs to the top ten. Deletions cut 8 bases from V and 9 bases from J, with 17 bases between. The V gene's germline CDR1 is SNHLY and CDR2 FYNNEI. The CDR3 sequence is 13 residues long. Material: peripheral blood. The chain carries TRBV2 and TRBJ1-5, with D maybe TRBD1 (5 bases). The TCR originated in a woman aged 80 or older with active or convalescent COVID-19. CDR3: CASRGDSGWPQHF. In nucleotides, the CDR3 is TGTGCCAGCCGAGGGGACTCTGGGTGGCCCCAGCATTTT.